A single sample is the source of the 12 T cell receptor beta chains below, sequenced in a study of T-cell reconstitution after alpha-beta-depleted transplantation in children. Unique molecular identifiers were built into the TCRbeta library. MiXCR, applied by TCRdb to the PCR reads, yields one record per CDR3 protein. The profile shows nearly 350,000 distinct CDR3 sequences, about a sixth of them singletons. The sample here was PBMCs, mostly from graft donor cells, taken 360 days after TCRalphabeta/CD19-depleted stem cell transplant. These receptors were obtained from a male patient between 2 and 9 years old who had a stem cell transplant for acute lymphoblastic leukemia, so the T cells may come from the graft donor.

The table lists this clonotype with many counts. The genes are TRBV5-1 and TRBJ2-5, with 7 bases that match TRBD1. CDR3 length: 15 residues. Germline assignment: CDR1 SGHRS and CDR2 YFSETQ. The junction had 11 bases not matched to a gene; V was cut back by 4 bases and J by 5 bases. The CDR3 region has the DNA TGCGCCAGCAGCCCAGGGGGACGGGGATTCGAGACCCAGTACTTC. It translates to CASSPGGRGFETQYF. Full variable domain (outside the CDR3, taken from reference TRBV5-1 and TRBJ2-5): KAGVTQTPRYLIKTRGQQVTLSCSPISGHRSVSWYQQTPGQGLQFLFEYFSETQRNKGNFPGRFSGRQFSNSRSEMNVSTLELGDSALYLCASSPGGRGFETQYFGPGTRLLVL.

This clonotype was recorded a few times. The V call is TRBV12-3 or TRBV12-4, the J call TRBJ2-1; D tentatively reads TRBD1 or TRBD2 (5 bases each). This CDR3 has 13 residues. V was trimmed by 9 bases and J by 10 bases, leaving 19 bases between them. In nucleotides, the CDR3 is TGTGCCAGTACCCTGGGACGTTCAGGGGAGCAGTTCTTC. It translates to CASTLGRSGEQFF.

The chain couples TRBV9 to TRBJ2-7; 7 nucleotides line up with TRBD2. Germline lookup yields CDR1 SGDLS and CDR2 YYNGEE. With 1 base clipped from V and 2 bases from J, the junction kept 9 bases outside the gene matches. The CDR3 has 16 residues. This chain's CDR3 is CASSVYSSGMPYEQYF. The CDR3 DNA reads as TGTGCCAGCAGCGTATACTCCAGCGGGATGCCCTACGAGCAGTACTTC.

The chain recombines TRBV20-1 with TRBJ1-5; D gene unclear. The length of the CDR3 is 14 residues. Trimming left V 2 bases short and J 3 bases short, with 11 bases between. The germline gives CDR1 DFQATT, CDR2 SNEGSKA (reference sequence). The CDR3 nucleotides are TGCAGTGCTAGATGGCCGGCACCCAATCAGCCCCAGCATTTT. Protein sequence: CSARWPAPNQPQHF.

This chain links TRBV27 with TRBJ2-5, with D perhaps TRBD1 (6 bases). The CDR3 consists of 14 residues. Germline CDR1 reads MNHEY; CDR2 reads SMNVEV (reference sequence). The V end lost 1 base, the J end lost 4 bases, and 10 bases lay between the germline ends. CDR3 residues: CASSLYRDGETQYF. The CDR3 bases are TGTGCCAGCAGTTTATACAGGGATGGAGAGACCCAGTACTTC.

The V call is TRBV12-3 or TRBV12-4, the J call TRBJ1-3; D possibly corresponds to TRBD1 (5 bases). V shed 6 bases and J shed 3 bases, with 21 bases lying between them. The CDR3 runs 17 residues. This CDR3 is CASRTLLWGTGGNTIYF. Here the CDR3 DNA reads TGTGCCAGCAGGACCCTCTTATGGGGGACTGGTGGAAACACCATATATTTT.

The CDR3: CSASVASTDTQYF. DNA for the CDR3: TGCAGTGCTAGCGTGGCTAGCACAGATACGCAGTATTTT. The V call is TRBV20-1, the J call TRBJ2-3; D is undetermined. The CDR3 runs 13 residues. Germline CDR1 is DFQATT and CDR2 is SNEGSKA (reference sequence). With 3 bases removed from V and 0 bases from J, the gap between germline ends came to 7 bases.

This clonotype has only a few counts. The CDR3 reads CASSPRGEETQYF. The CDR3 DNA reads as TGTGCCAGCTCACCACGGGGAGAGGAGACCCAGTACTTC. This rearrangement joins TRBV18 to TRBJ2-5; a possible D gene is TRBD2 (5 bases). CDR1 is KGHSH and CDR2 is LQKENI in the germline V gene. The CDR3 has 13 amino acids. Between the trimmed V and J ends, which lost 1 base and 5 bases, there was a span of 8 bases.

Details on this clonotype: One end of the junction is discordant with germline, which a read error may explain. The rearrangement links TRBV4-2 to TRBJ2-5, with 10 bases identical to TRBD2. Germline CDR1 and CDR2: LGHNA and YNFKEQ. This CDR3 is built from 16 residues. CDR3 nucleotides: TGTGCCAGCAGCCTGACAGGACTAGCGGTCCAAGAGGCCCAGTACTTC. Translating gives CASSLTGLAVQEAQYF.

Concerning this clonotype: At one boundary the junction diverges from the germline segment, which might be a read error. This chain's CDR3 is CASSPSTGDYGYTF. CDR3 nucleotide sequence: TGTGCCAGCAGCCCATCGACAGGGGACTATGGCTACACTTTC. This rearrangement joins TRBV7-3 to TRBJ1-2; TRBD1 matches 8 bases. CDR3 length: 14 amino acids. CDR1 is SGHTA, CDR2 FQGTGA, per germline.

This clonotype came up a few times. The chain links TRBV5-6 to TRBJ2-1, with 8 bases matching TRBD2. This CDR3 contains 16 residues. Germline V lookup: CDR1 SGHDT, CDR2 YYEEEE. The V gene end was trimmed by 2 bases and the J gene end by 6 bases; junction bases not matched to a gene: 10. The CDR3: CASSLKGSGISNEQFF. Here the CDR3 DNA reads TGTGCCAGCAGCTTAAAAGGTAGCGGGATTTCCAATGAGCAGTTCTTC.

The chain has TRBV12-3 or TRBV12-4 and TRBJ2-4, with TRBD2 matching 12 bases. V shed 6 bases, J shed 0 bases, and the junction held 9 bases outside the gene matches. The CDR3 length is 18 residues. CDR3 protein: CASSPSGRARIAKNIQYF. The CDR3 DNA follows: TGTGCCAGCAGCCCTAGCGGGAGGGCCAGGATAGCCAAAAACATTCAGTACTTC.